The clone carrying this TCR beta chain has a handful of counts. Its cognate antigen is unknown. Unique molecular identifiers were present on the cDNA, which also gained a universal primer site by template switching. TCRdb redid the calling of the 5' RACE reads with MiXCR, one entry per CDR3 protein. The sample yields more than 400,000 distinct CDR3 sequences, about 16% seen once. Healthy Caucasians were all of the donors. Germline values: CDR1 MNHNY, CDR2 SVGAGI (reference sequence). The CDR3 spans 13 residues. V lost 10 bases and J lost 6; bases outside the gene matches: 6. This sample is part of a study of identical twins. Study-wide results and limits: Memory repertoires showed no such pattern, whereas abundant cord blood beta clonotypes carried fewer insertions.

The sample was also linked to a second study, of yellow fever vaccine responses in identical twins.

Source material: CD4+ T cells sorted from blood. The gene calls are TRBV6-6 and TRBJ1-5; TRBD1 agrees at 10 bases. The sequence was collected from a woman aged 18-29 years in good health. The CDR3 here is CATGTGVSQPQHF. The CDR3 DNA follows: TGTGCCACAGGGACAGGGGTTTCTCAGCCCCAGCATTTT.